This is a list of T cell receptor beta chains from one sample in a study of shared clonotypes between healthy human individuals. Using immunoSEQ multiplex PCR, the repertoire was profiled, and TCRdb retains in-frame clones only, with some absent. The sample records just over 2,000,000 clones, roughly 95% being singletons. The material sequenced was naive CD8+ T cells sorted from blood. The receptors here all came from a man aged 18 to 30 in good health. Each CDR3 is given with its conserved first and last residue. The D gene is left open where the match is weak. Part of the rows lack a size; the others show once, few, many or a class for expanded clones.

>NA|TRBV6-5|once|14|TRBJ2-1
CASSYSSGDNEQFF
TGTGCCAGCAGTTACTCGTCAGGGGACAATGAGCAGTTCTTC
>TRBD1|TRBV5-1|NA|15|TRBJ2-1
CASSETGSLYNEQFF
TGCGCCAGCAGCGAGACAGGGAGCCTCTACAATGAGCAGTTCTTC
>NA|TRBV19|NA|15|TRBJ1-1
CASSMTGHRYTEAFF
TGTGCCAGTAGTATGACAGGCCATCGCTACACTGAAGCTTTCTTT
>NA|TRBV9|NA|15|TRBJ2-7
CASSVGVADSYEQYF
TGTGCCAGCAGCGTAGGGGTAGCAGACTCCTACGAGCAGTACTTC
>TRBD1|TRBV4-3|NA|15|TRBJ2-7
CASSQDLGTGYEQYF
TGCGCCAGCAGCCAAGATTTAGGGACAGGCTACGAGCAGTACTTC
>TRBD2|TRBV7-3|NA|16|TRBJ2-3
CASSYLAGGGTDTQYF
TGTGCCAGCAGCTATCTAGCGGGGGGTGGCACAGATACGCAGTATTTT
>TRBD2|TRBV7-9|NA|17|TRBJ2-1
CASSPGTSGIQYNEQFF
TGTGCCAGCAGCCCAGGGACTAGCGGGATCCAGTACAATGAGCAGTTCTTC
>NA|TRBV5-1|once|16|TRBJ2-3
CASSLWGDADTDTQYF
TGCGCCAGCAGTCTTTGGGGCGACGCAGACACAGATACGCAGTATTTT
>NA|TRBV30|NA|13|TRBJ2-3
CAWSSENTDTQYF
TGTGCCTGGAGTTCGGAGAACACAGATACGCAGTATTTT
>TRBD2|TRBV5-4|NA|15|TRBJ2-3
CASRATSGTTDTQYF
TGTGCCAGCAGGGCGACTAGCGGGACAACAGATACGCAGTATTTT
>TRBD2|TRBV2|NA|14|TRBJ2-3
CASRGTSVKDTQYF
TGTGCCAGCAGGGGGACTAGCGTTAAAGATACGCAGTATTTT
>NA|TRBV28|NA|15|TRBJ1-5
CASSLSGGSNQPQHF
TGTGCCAGCAGTTTATCCGGTGGGAGCAATCAGCCCCAGCATTTT
>NA|TRBV7-3|NA|15|TRBJ2-1
CASSDPKVTYNEQFF
TGTGCCAGCAGCGACCCCAAAGTTACCTACAATGAGCAGTTCTTC
>TRBD1|TRBV7-8|NA|17|TRBJ2-2
CASSPEDRGLITGELFF
TGTGCCAGCAGCCCGGAGGACAGGGGTTTAATCACCGGGGAGCTGTTTTTT
>NA|TRBV5-6|NA|17|TRBJ1-6
CASSLGQHGTYNSPLHF
TGTGCCAGCAGCTTAGGACAGCACGGGACCTATAATTCACCCCTCCACTTT
>NA|TRBV19|NA|11|TRBJ1-2
CASTSGDGYTF
NA
>NA|TRBV11-2|NA|14|TRBJ2-5
CASSPKARGETQYF
TGTGCCAGCAGCCCTAAGGCCCGGGGAGAGACCCAGTACTTC
>NA|TRBV4-1|NA|12|TRBJ1-1
CASSQRNTEAFF
TGCGCCAGCAGCCAACGAAACACTGAAGCTTTCTTT
>NA|TRBV7-9|NA|16|TRBJ2-3
CASSRGLAGSTDTQYF
TGTGCCAGCAGCCGAGGTCTGGCGGGTAGCACAGATACGCAGTATTTT
>TRBD1|TRBV7-6|NA|14|TRBJ2-3
CASSPGTGTDTQYF
TGTGCCAGCAGTCCCGGGACAGGGACAGATACGCAGTATTTT
>NA|TRBV5-6|NA|13|TRBJ2-5
CASSGPVLETQYF
TGTGCCAGCAGCGGGCCGGTTCTAGAGACCCAGTACTTC
>NA|TRBV14|NA|13|TRBJ2-7
CASSLTEPYEQYF
TGTGCCAGCAGCCTAACCGAGCCCTACGAGCAGTACTTC
>TRBD1|TRBV10-3|NA|14|TRBJ2-2
CAIRETGGTGELFF
TGTGCCATCAGGGAAACAGGGGGGACCGGGGAGCTGTTTTTT
>NA|TRBV2|NA|14|TRBJ2-7
CAYLLGRKRPEQYF
TGTGCCTACTTATTAGGACGGAAAAGACCCGAGCAGTACTTC
>TRBD1|TRBV5-4|NA|15|TRBJ1-1
CASSPGQGLNTEAFF
TGTGCCAGCAGCCCGGGACAGGGATTAAACACTGAAGCTTTCTTT
>NA|TRBV7-6|NA|14|TRBJ1-2
CASSLSPMTYGYTF
TGTGCCAGCAGCTTATCGCCCATGACCTATGGCTACACCTTC
>NA|TRBV27|once|14|TRBJ2-1
CASSLRTAHNEQFF
TGTGCCAGCAGTTTAAGGACAGCTCACAATGAGCAGTTCTTC
>TRBD1|TRBV15|NA|16|TRBJ2-1
CATSRPGQVRHNEQFF
TGTGCCACCAGCAGACCAGGACAGGTCCGACACAATGAGCAGTTCTTC
>NA|TRBV12-2|NA|17|TRBJ2-7
CASRLGLGQGGCYEQYF
TGTGCAAGTCGCTTAGGGCTCGGACAGGGGGGTTGCTACGAGCAGTACTTC
>NA|TRBV30|NA|13|TRBJ2-7
CAWSVLGAGEQYF
TGTGCCTGGAGTGTACTGGGGGCGGGCGAGCAGTACTTC
>NA|TRBV29-1|NA|12|TRBJ2-7
CSVEGRGGGQYF
TGCAGCGTTGAAGGACGCGGAGGTGGGCAGTACTTC
>NA|TRBV4-3|NA|15|TRBJ2-7
CASSQGLSASYEQYF
TGCGCCAGCAGCCAAGGACTAAGCGCCTCCTACGAGCAGTACTTC
>NA|TRBV11-2|once|15|TRBJ2-3
CASSLRVISTDTQYF
TGTGCCAGCAGCCTAAGGGTGATAAGCACAGATACGCAGTATTTT
>NA|TRBV6-6|NA|16|TRBJ1-1
CASSLTEYNLNTEAFF
TGTGCCAGCAGTTTAACAGAATATAACTTGAACACTGAAGCTTTCTTT
>TRBD2|TRBV11-2|NA|16|TRBJ2-1
CASSLLAGGFYNEQFF
TGTGCCAGCAGCTTGCTAGCGGGAGGTTTCTACAATGAGCAGTTCTTC
>TRBD2|TRBV7-2|NA|15|TRBJ2-3
CASSLAGWSTDTQYF
TGTGCCAGCAGTTTAGCGGGATGGTCGACAGATACGCAGTATTTT
>NA|TRBV4-3|NA|13|TRBJ2-7
CASSPTLGYEQYF
TGCGCCAGCAGTCCTACCCTCGGCTACGAGCAGTACTTC
>TRBD2|TRBV7-3|NA|18|TRBJ2-3
CASSSTSGGAEVTDTQYF
TGTGCCAGCAGCTCCACTAGCGGGGGGGCCGAGGTCACAGATACGCAGTATTTT
>NA|TRBV5-1|NA|13|TRBJ2-5
CASSSTNQETQYF
TGCGCCAGCAGCTCGACCAACCAAGAGACCCAGTACTTC
>TRBD1|TRBV11-3|once|15|TRBJ2-2
CASSPPQGDTGELFF
TGTGCCAGCAGCCCACCACAGGGGGACACCGGGGAGCTGTTTTTT
>NA|TRBV29-1|NA|13|TRBJ1-2
CCSRIGEGDGYTF
TGCTGTTCAAGAATCGGAGAGGGGGATGGCTACACCTTC
>NA|TRBV6-6|NA|14|TRBJ2-5
CASTPAQGGETQYF
TGTGCCAGCACCCCCGCCCAGGGTGGGGAGACCCAGTACTTC
>NA|TRBV7-8|NA|13|TRBJ2-7
CASSPDNPYEQYF
TGTGCCAGCAGCCCTGACAACCCCTACGAGCAGTACTTC
>NA|TRBV29-1|NA|13|TRBJ1-2
CSTDRPQGNGYTF
TGCAGCACCGACAGGCCCCAAGGGAATGGCTACACCTTC
>TRBD2|TRBV5-4|NA|15|TRBJ2-1
CASSLSAGERDEQFF
TGTGCCAGCAGCTTGTCAGCGGGAGAACGCGATGAGCAGTTCTTC
>TRBD1|TRBV19|NA|13|TRBJ2-7
CASSPSTGGEQYF
TGTGCCAGTAGTCCCTCGACAGGGGGCGAGCAGTACTTC
>NA|TRBV18|once|12|TRBJ2-1
CASSPGGDEQFF
TGTGCCAGCTCGCCGGGGGGCGATGAGCAGTTCTTC
>NA|TRBV9|NA|12|TRBJ2-1
CASTDSDNEQFF
TGTGCCAGCACGGACTCAGACAATGAGCAGTTCTTC
>TRBD1|TRBV25-1|NA|16|TRBJ2-7
CASSEPGTGEAYEQYF
TGTGCCAGCAGTGAACCCGGGACAGGGGAGGCCTACGAGCAGTACTTC
>NA|TRBV7-8|NA|13|TRBJ1-3
CASSFPLGNTIYF
TGTGCCAGCAGCTTCCCATTAGGAAACACCATATATTTT
>NA|TRBV7-6|once|19|TRBJ2-2
CASSLYPYGTEDFSGELFF
TGTGCCAGCAGCTTATATCCCTACGGGACCGAGGACTTTAGCGGGGAGCTGTTTTTT
>NA|TRBV28|NA|14|TRBJ2-5
CASSFQGHSETQYF
TGTGCCAGCAGTTTTCAGGGGCATTCGGAGACCCAGTACTTC
>NA|TRBV9|NA|14|TRBJ2-3
CASTDPRRTDTQYF
TGTGCCAGCACGGACCCCCGCCGTACAGATACGCAGTATTTT